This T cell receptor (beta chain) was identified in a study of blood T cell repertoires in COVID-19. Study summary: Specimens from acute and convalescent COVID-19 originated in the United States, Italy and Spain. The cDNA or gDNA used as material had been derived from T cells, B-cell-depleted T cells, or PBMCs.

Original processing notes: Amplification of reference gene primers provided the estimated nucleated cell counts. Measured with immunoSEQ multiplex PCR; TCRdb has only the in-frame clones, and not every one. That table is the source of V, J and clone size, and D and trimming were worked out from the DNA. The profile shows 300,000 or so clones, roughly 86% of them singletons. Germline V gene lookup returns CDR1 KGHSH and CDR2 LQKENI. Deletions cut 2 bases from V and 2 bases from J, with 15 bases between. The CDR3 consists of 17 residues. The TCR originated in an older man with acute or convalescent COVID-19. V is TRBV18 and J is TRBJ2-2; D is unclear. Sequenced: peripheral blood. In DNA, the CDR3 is TGTGCCAGCTCACCAAAAGCCCTAGTCCTAAACACCGGGGAGCTGTTTTTT. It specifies CASSPKALVLNTGELFF.